The rows below give T cell receptor beta chains drawn from one sample of a study of CD8+ T cells in alopecia areata. Some clones are missing from TCRdb's copy, which holds only in-frame ones; the method was immunoSEQ multiplex PCR. The data contain 150,000 to 200,000 clones, approximately 59% of them seen just once; the ten biggest clones take up roughly 17%. Sequencing used CD4+ T cells sorted from blood, obtained at roughly week 58, from a patient treated with tofacitinib. These receptors originate from a human donor with alopecia areata. The CDR3 runs from the conserved cysteine through the conserved F or W. Size is omitted from some rows. Given values are once, few, many or a class for expanded clones.

CDR3 | length | V | size
CASSQELQGYSPLHF | 15 | TRBV14 | -
CASSPPGPGYTF | 12 | TRBV18 | -
CAINRDRNTEAFF | 13 | TRBV10-3 | -
CASSLTYTGELFF | 13 | TRBV7-7 | -
CASSSSNSNQPQHF | 14 | TRBV2 | few
CASSLRGGETQYF | 13 | TRBV5-8 | -
CASSLWGLGNQPQHF | 15 | TRBV5-1 | few
CASRPLSRYEQYF | 13 | TRBV7-7 | -
CASSYVELPGELFF | 14 | TRBV6-5 | -
CASIGITNTEAFF | 13 | TRBV6-5 | -
CASSFSGGITGELFF | 15 | TRBV7-2 | -
CSVVTGPKDYGYTF | 14 | TRBV29-1 | -
CSGSANTEAFF | 11 | TRBV29-1 | -
CSVEVPETQYF | 11 | TRBV29-1 | -
CATSDSGQGDRDEQFF | 16 | TRBV6-4 | -
CAISVGDEQYF | 11 | TRBV10-3 | -